Listed below are T cell receptor beta chains from one sample, sequenced in a study of regulatory T cells in long-lasting Graves disease. TCRdb used MiXCR to reprocess the multiplex PCR reads, holding one entry per CDR3 protein. The sample includes 650,000 to 700,000 distinct CDR3 sequences, about 30% of them seen just once. Material: peripheral blood mononuclear cells (PBMCs), obtained when the disease was refractory, from a patient treated with antithyroid drugs. The source of these receptors is a female donor with Graves disease. The CDR3 runs from the conserved cysteine through the conserved F or W. D genes are given only for firm matches. Only some rows state a clone size, as once, few, many or a class for expanded clones.

V gene	clone size	D gene	J gene	CDR3 DNA	CDR3 protein
TRBV28	many	NA	TRBJ1-2	TGTGCCAGCAGTTACCCCACGGGGGCGAAGTATGGCTACACCTTC	CASSYPTGAKYGYTF
TRBV2	many	TRBD1	TRBJ1-2	TGTGCCAGCAGTGAAGTGGGGGCAGGGGGACCCTATGGCTACACCTTC	CASSEVGAGGPYGYTF
TRBV28	once	NA	TRBJ2-3	TGTGCCAGCAGTTTTCAGCGGTCGGGCACAGATACGCAGTATTTT	CASSFQRSGTDTQYF
TRBV28	many	TRBD1	TRBJ1-1	TGTGCCAGCAGGACAGGGTTGATGAACACTGAAGCTTTCTTT	CASRTGLMNTEAFF
TRBV19	NA	NA	TRBJ1-1	TGTGCCAGTAGTATAGATCTAAGACTCACCAACACTGAAGCTTTCTTT	CASSIDLRLTNTEAFF
TRBV28	many	NA	TRBJ1-1	TGTGCCAGCAGCCCAGAGGGCCTGAACACTGAAGCTTTCTTT	CASSPEGLNTEAFF
TRBV7-9	NA	NA	TRBJ2-2	TGTGCCAGCAGCTTCCTCGGGTCGAACACCGGGGAGCTGTTTTTT	CASSFLGSNTGELFF
TRBV5-4	few	NA	TRBJ1-4	TGTGCCAGCAGCTCTACAGGGTCCGCTAATGAAAAACTGTTTTTT	CASSSTGSANEKLFF
TRBV2	few	NA	TRBJ2-6	TGTGCCAGCCTGTTCGCCGGGGCCAACGTCCTGACTTTC	CASLFAGANVLTF
TRBV14	NA	TRBD1	TRBJ2-7	TGTGCCAGCAGCCACTTAGCCGGGACAGCCTACGAGCAGTACTTC	CASSHLAGTAYEQYF
TRBV7-2	NA	NA	TRBJ1-2	TGTGCCAGCAGCTTAGCTGTTTGGGTTTATGGCTACACCTTC	CASSLAVWVYGYTF
TRBV12-3/TRBV12-4	NA	NA	TRBJ1-3	TGTGCCAGCAGCCCTGCTCGACCTGGAAACACCATATATTTT	CASSPARPGNTIYF
TRBV7-6	few	NA	TRBJ2-7	TGTGCCAGCAGCATCGGCATTCACGAGCAGTACTTC	CASSIGIHEQYF
TRBV20-1	NA	NA	TRBJ2-3	TGCAGTGCTAGAGGCTCATCAGATACGCAGTATTTT	CSARGSSDTQYF
TRBV2	few	NA	TRBJ2-3	TGTGCCAGCAGTGAATATCCAGGCGCGACAGATACGCAGTATTTT	CASSEYPGATDTQYF
TRBV28	many	NA	TRBJ1-2	TGTGCCAGCAGTTTTGTCGCGGCGGGGGGCTACACCTTC	CASSFVAAGGYTF
TRBV15	NA	NA	TRBJ1-2	TGTGCCACCAGCACCAAAAGGGGTGGCTACACCTTC	CATSTKRGGYTF
TRBV19	NA	NA	TRBJ2-7	TGTGCCAGTAGTATTGGAGACGGCTACGAGCAGTACTTC	CASSIGDGYEQYF
TRBV12-3/TRBV12-4	few	TRBD2	TRBJ2-5	TGTGCCAGCAGTCCCGGGACTAACCAAGAGACCCAGTACTTC	CASSPGTNQETQYF
TRBV2	many	NA	TRBJ1-5	TGTGCCAGCAGGCCCCAGGGCAATCAGCCCCAGCATTTT	CASRPQGNQPQHF
TRBV7-2	few	TRBD2	TRBJ2-7	TGTGCCAGCAGCTCAGAGACTAGCGGGAGAGCCTACGAGCAGTACTTC	CASSSETSGRAYEQYF
TRBV28	NA	TRBD1	TRBJ1-1	TGTGCCACCGAGTCTAGGTCAGGGGGGGACACTGAAGCTTTCTTT	CATESRSGGDTEAFF
TRBV19	NA	TRBD1	TRBJ1-5	TGTGCCAGTAGCACGACTCAGGGGGGCAATCAGCCCCAGCATTTT	CASSTTQGGNQPQHF
TRBV7-8	NA	NA	TRBJ1-3	TGTGCCAGCAGCTTAGAGCCCCGACAGAACACCATATATTTT	CASSLEPRQNTIYF
TRBV12-3/TRBV12-4	NA	TRBD1	TRBJ1-5	TGTGCCAGCAGTCAGACAGGGGATAACAATCAGCCCCAGCATTTT	CASSQTGDNNQPQHF
TRBV5-1	NA	TRBD1	TRBJ1-4	TGCGCCAGCAGCGCAACCGGGACAGGGAATGAAAAACTGTTTTTT	CASSATGTGNEKLFF
TRBV5-1	few	TRBD1	TRBJ1-2	TGCGCCAGCAGCAGGACGACAGGGTACTCAGACTATGGCTACACCTTC	CASSRTTGYSDYGYTF
TRBV6-1	NA	NA	TRBJ1-1	TGTGCCAGCAAAAGGGGCCCAGAAGCTTTCTTT	CASKRGPEAFF
TRBV28	NA	NA	TRBJ2-7	TGTGCCAGCACACGTACTCAGTGGCTCTACGAGCAGTACTTC	CASTRTQWLYEQYF
TRBV5-6	few	NA	TRBJ1-4	TGTGCCAGCAGCCCGGGACCGCTCTGGGAAAAACTGTTTTTT	CASSPGPLWEKLFF
TRBV12-3/TRBV12-4	many	TRBD1	TRBJ1-6	TGTGCCAGCAGAAAAACAGGGGACAGTTCACCCCTCCACTTT	CASRKTGDSSPLHF
TRBV6-1	many	NA	TRBJ1-4	TGTGCCAGCAGTGCCTTGGGACCGGTTAATGAAAAACTGTTTTTT	CASSALGPVNEKLFF
TRBV15	NA	TRBD1	TRBJ1-1	TGTGCCACCAGCACGGACAGGGGGACTGAAGCTTTCTTT	CATSTDRGTEAFF
TRBV6-2/TRBV6-3	NA	TRBD2	TRBJ2-2	TGTGCCAGCAGTGGGCGGACTAGCGGGAGCTCCGGGGAGCTGTTTTTT	CASSGRTSGSSGELFF
TRBV6-1	few	TRBD1	TRBJ1-2	TGTGCCAGCAGTCACACGCCGGGACAGCGGGACTATGGCTACACCTTC	CASSHTPGQRDYGYTF
TRBV9	NA	TRBD1	TRBJ1-2	TGTGCCAGCAGCGTAGGAGACAGGGTCGGGGGCTACACCTTC	CASSVGDRVGGYTF
TRBV6-1	few	NA	TRBJ2-7	TGTGCCAGCAGAAAACCGGGACACACCACCTCCGAGCAGTACTTC	CASRKPGHTTSEQYF
TRBV28	NA	NA	TRBJ2-1	TGTGCCAGCAAAGGAATGGGACTGACGTACAATGAGCAGTTCTTC	CASKGMGLTYNEQFF
TRBV3-1	NA	NA	TRBJ1-4	TGTGCCAGCAGCAATCCCACACCAGATGAAAAACTGTTTTTT	CASSNPTPDEKLFF
TRBV20-1	few	NA	TRBJ2-4	TGCAGTGCTAGAGGTCAGGACCAGACGCTAGCCAAAAACATTCAGTACTTC	CSARGQDQTLAKNIQYF
TRBV9	NA	TRBD1	TRBJ1-2	TGTGCCAGCAGCGTTTGGTCAGGGGGCGGCTATGGCTACACCTTC	CASSVWSGGGYGYTF
TRBV11-2	few	NA	TRBJ2-7	TGTGCCAGCAGCAAACTCAGGGGAACTCTACTCGAGCAGTACTTC	CASSKLRGTLLEQYF
TRBV2	many	NA	TRBJ1-6	TGTGCCAGCAGTGAAGGTTCACCCCTCCACTTT	CASSEGSPLHF
TRBV28	NA	TRBD1	TRBJ2-3	TGTGCCAGCAGTTTACCCGGGACAGGGCCTACGAGCACAGATACGCAGTATTTT	CASSLPGTGPTSTDTQYF
TRBV20-1	NA	TRBD1	TRBJ1-2	TGCAGTGCTAGACAAACAGGGGCCAACTATGGCTACACCTTC	CSARQTGANYGYTF
TRBV6-1	NA	NA	TRBJ2-1	TGTGCCAGCAGTCCAAACACCCCCTCATCGGTGTCCATCTCCTACAATGAGCAGTTCTTC	CASSPNTPSSVSISYNEQFF
TRBV15	NA	NA	TRBJ1-5	TGTGCCACCAGCAGAGACGGGGGGCTTGGCCAGCCCCAGCATTTT	CATSRDGGLGQPQHF
TRBV20-1	NA	TRBD1	TRBJ1-5	TGCAGTGCTAGAGATCACAGGGGGGAGCACCAGCCCCAGCATTTT	CSARDHRGEHQPQHF
TRBV24-1	many	NA	TRBJ1-2	TGTGCCACCAGTGATTACGGGAGGAACTATGGCTACACCTTC	CATSDYGRNYGYTF
TRBV12-3/TRBV12-4	many	NA	TRBJ1-1	TGTGCCAGCAGTCCCCGGACCCTACAAACTGAAGCTTTCTTT	CASSPRTLQTEAFF
TRBV7-9	few	NA	TRBJ1-1	TGTGCCAGCAGCCCAAACGCCCGGGACACTGAAGCTTTCTTT	CASSPNARDTEAFF
TRBV6-2/TRBV6-3	few	NA	TRBJ2-7	TGTGCCAGCAGTCGGACAGCGACGGGCGAGCAGTACTTC	CASSRTATGEQYF